A selection of T cell receptor beta chains follows, all from one sample in a study of blood T cell repertoires in COVID-19. Generated by immunoSEQ multiplex PCR, the TCRdb table keeps only in-frame clones and is missing some. The sample includes 250,000 to 350,000 clones, about 89% of them seen just once. The sequenced sample was peripheral blood. Receptor source: a middle-aged woman who had recovered from COVID-19. CDR3s include the opening cysteine and the closing phenylalanine or tryptophan. Fields, in order: V gene, clone size, J gene, D gene, CDR3 DNA, CDR3 protein. The D gene is left open where the match is weak. Expanded clones are given a class, and other clones once, few, many or no size at all.

>TRBV2|.|TRBJ2-5|TRBD2
TGTGCCAGCAGCGGGACTAGCGGGAGAAAAGAGACCCAGTACTTC
CASSGTSGRKETQYF
>TRBV5-1|few|TRBJ1-4|.
TGCGCCAGCAGCGGAAACGCCGGTGCGGTAAATGAAAAACTGTTTTTT
CASSGNAGAVNEKLFF
>TRBV6-1|.|TRBJ2-1|TRBD2
TGTGCCAGCAGTGACGGACTAGCGGGAAGCTTTGAGCAGTTCTTC
CASSDGLAGSFEQFF
>TRBV27|.|TRBJ2-7|TRBD2
TGTGCCAGCAGAGAAAGCGGGAGAGGGCGCGAGCAGTACTTC
CASRESGRGREQYF
>TRBV30|.|TRBJ2-7|.
TGTGCCTGGAGTCCGGAGACAGCCTACGAGCAGTACTTC
CAWSPETAYEQYF
>TRBV12-3/TRBV12-4|.|TRBJ1-6|TRBD1
TGTGCCAGCAAGTGGACAGGGGATTCACCCCTCCACTTT
CASKWTGDSPLHF
>TRBV7-9|.|TRBJ2-1|TRBD2
TGTGCCAGCAGCCCAAAGGTAGGCAGGGAGGGCCTCTACAATGAGCAGTTCTTC
CASSPKVGREGLYNEQFF
>TRBV27|.|TRBJ2-7|.
TGTGCCAGCAGAGGGGAAGGGGTCTACGAGCAGTACTTC
CASRGEGVYEQYF
>TRBV19|.|TRBJ2-1|.
TGTGCCAGTAGTATGGAAGCGGTAAGCTCCTACAATGAGCAGTTCTTC
CASSMEAVSSYNEQFF
>TRBV5-1|.|TRBJ2-1|TRBD1
TGCGCCAGCAGAACCGGACAGGGGAACAATGAGCAGTTCTTC
CASRTGQGNNEQFF
>TRBV5-1|.|TRBJ2-5|TRBD1
TGCGCCAGCAGCCCCAGGCCGGTCGACAGGGAGGAGACCCAGTACTTC
CASSPRPVDREETQYF
>TRBV28|.|TRBJ2-7|TRBD2
TGTGCCAGCAGTTTATTTGCGGGAGTGGAAGAGCAGTACTTC
CASSLFAGVEEQYF
>TRBV30|.|TRBJ2-7|TRBD1
TGTGCCTGGAACAGGGGACACTACGAGCAGTACTTC
CAWNRGHYEQYF
>TRBV2|.|TRBJ1-4|TRBD1
TGTGCCAGCACACAGGGGGCAACTAATGAAAAACTGTTTTTT
CASTQGATNEKLFF
>TRBV19|.|TRBJ2-1|.
TGTGCCAGTAGTATCATGGGACATACGGCCAATGAGCAGTTCTTC
CASSIMGHTANEQFF
>TRBV5-1|.|TRBJ2-1|.
TGCGCCAGCCGAAAAAGCGGCTACAATGAGCAGTTCTTC
CASRKSGYNEQFF
>TRBV5-1|.|TRBJ2-2|TRBD2
TGCGCCAGCAGTACTAGCGGGGGTTGGCCCGGGGAGCTGTTTTTT
CASSTSGGWPGELFF
>TRBV3-1/TRBV3-2|.|TRBJ2-3|.
TGTGCCAGCAGCCCACGTATGAGAGATACGCAGTATTTT
CASSPRMRDTQYF
>TRBV28|once|TRBJ2-4|.
TGTGCCAGCAGTTTGGAGGGACAGCTAGCCAAAAACATTCAGTACTTC
CASSLEGQLAKNIQYF
>TRBV10-3|.|TRBJ1-3|.
TGTGCCATTGGGGTGGGGCCCACCAGCTCTGGAAACACCATATATTTT
CAIGVGPTSSGNTIYF
>TRBV19|.|TRBJ1-3|TRBD1
TGTGCCAGTAGAACAACAGGGGGGGGTTACTCTGGAAACACCATATATTTT
CASRTTGGGYSGNTIYF
>TRBV19|.|TRBJ2-4|TRBD2
TGTGCCAGTGGCACCGGGGGGTTCGCCAAAAACATTCAGTACTTC
CASGTGGFAKNIQYF
>TRBV7-8|.|TRBJ2-1|.
TGTGCCAGCAGCCCAGGGACTCTAAATGAGCAGTTCTTC
CASSPGTLNEQFF
>TRBV28|.|TRBJ2-5|TRBD2
TGTGCCAGCGGTAGCGGGACGGTTGAGACCCAGTACTTC
CASGSGTVETQYF
>TRBV7-2|.|TRBJ2-3|TRBD2
TGTGCCAGCAGCTTAGGGGGCCTAGCGGGGACAGATACGCAGTATTTT
CASSLGGLAGTDTQYF
>TRBV18|.|TRBJ2-5|TRBD2
TGTGCCAGCTCACCACTTTGGACTAGCGGGAGAATGAGCGGAGAGACCCAGTACTTC
CASSPLWTSGRMSGETQYF
>TRBV7-9|.|TRBJ1-3|TRBD1
TGTGCCAGCAGCTTCGGGACAGAGGGAAACACCATATATTTT
CASSFGTEGNTIYF
>TRBV6-5|.|TRBJ2-2|.
TGTGCCAGCTCGGGCGGGGACACCGGGGAGCTGTTTTTT
CASSGGDTGELFF
>TRBV28|.|TRBJ2-1|.
TGTGCCAGCAGTCCCATGGCGGGCTCCTACAATGAGCAGTTCTTC
CASSPMAGSYNEQFF
>TRBV7-3|.|TRBJ2-3|TRBD2
TGTGCCAGCAGCACTAGCGGGAACACAGATACGCAGTATTTT
CASSTSGNTDTQYF
>TRBV30|.|TRBJ2-7|.
TGTGCCTGGACTTATCAAAAGGGGCGTGAGCAGTACTTC
CAWTYQKGREQYF
>TRBV29-1|.|TRBJ2-7|TRBD1
TGCAGCGTTGAAGCTATACCCGGGACAGGGGGCTTGGGCGAGCAGTACTTC
CSVEAIPGTGGLGEQYF
>TRBV27|.|TRBJ1-5|TRBD1
TGTGCCAGCAGGAGCGACAGGGAATACAATCAGCCCCAGCATTTT
CASRSDREYNQPQHF
>TRBV27|.|TRBJ2-5|.
TGTGCCAGCAGTCCCCTAAATCAAGAGACCCAGTACTTC
CASSPLNQETQYF
>TRBV4-1|few|TRBJ2-7|.
TGCGCCAGCAGCCAAGGTGCTAGCGACGCCTACGAGCAGTACTTC
CASSQGASDAYEQYF
>TRBV7-2|.|TRBJ2-5|TRBD1
TGTGCCAGCAGCTTAGATGGGCCAGGGGGCGATGAGACCCAGTACTTC
CASSLDGPGGDETQYF
>TRBV19|.|TRBJ1-5|TRBD1
TGTGCCAGTAGTCCCGGGACAGGGAATCAGCCCCAGCATTTT
CASSPGTGNQPQHF
>TRBV2|.|TRBJ1-5|.
TGTGCCAGCAGTGAAACGGGGTTGGTTAGCAATCAGCCCCAGCATTTT
CASSETGLVSNQPQHF
>TRBV19|.|TRBJ2-2|.
TGTGCCAGTAGTACAAACCCAAAACCGGGGAACACCGGGGAGCTGTTTTTT
CASSTNPKPGNTGELFF
>TRBV5-1|.|TRBJ2-3|TRBD1
TGCGCCAGCAGCATCGGACAGGACACAGATACGCAGTATTTT
CASSIGQDTDTQYF
>TRBV27|.|TRBJ2-1|.
TGTGCCAGCAGTTTACCTGCTGCCAGGGGAGCGGTAAGCTCCTACAATGAGCAGTTCTTC
CASSLPAARGAVSSYNEQFF
>TRBV3-1/TRBV3-2|.|TRBJ1-4|TRBD1
TGTGCCAGCAGCGCGCCGGACAGGGGGCGCGGTGAAAAACTGTTTTTT
CASSAPDRGRGEKLFF
>TRBV19|.|TRBJ1-2|TRBD1
TGTGCCAGTAGCCCAGGGGGCCAGATCTATGGCTACACCTTC
CASSPGGQIYGYTF
>TRBV30|.|TRBJ1-4|.
TGTGCCTGGAGTTGGGGGGACGAAAAACTGTTTTTT
CAWSWGDEKLFF
>TRBV7-8|once|TRBJ2-1|TRBD2
TGTGCCAGCAGCTCTAGCGGGAGGGACTACAATGAGCAGTTCTTC
CASSSSGRDYNEQFF
>TRBV19|.|TRBJ1-6|.
TGTGCCAGTAGTATCGGCTCGGATCGACGGGCACCCCTCCACTTT
CASSIGSDRRAPLHF
>TRBV5-4|.|TRBJ2-7|TRBD1
TGTGCCAGCAGCCCGGCAACCCAGGGGGTGAGGTCCTACGAGCAGTACTTC
CASSPATQGVRSYEQYF